The 22 T cell receptor beta chains below were found in one sample sequenced in a study of OX40 agonist ivuxolimab in advanced cancers. Libraries were made using the immunoSEQ multiplex PCR assay. TCRdb holds this immuneACCESS table with in-frame rearrangements only. Some clones are missing; in checked studies, unresolved V genes explain under half, and the rest has no known cause. The sample table holds about 100,000 clones, of which approximately 89% were seen once. The ten largest make up 0.54% of the sample. Source: CD4+ or CD8+ T cells sorted from blood, taken in a trial of the OX40 agonist ivuxolimab. Receptor source: an adult with an advanced solid tumor such as melanoma, head and neck, liver or kidney cancer.

This chain links TRBV4-3 with TRBJ1-5; D unresolved. Germline V gene data show CDR1 as LGHNA and CDR2 as YSLEER. CDR3 size: 14 residues. Trimming removed 0 bases from V and 9 bases from J, with 12 bases in between. For the CDR3, the DNA is TGCGCCAGCAGCCAAGATAGGAGGGTTGGGCCCCAGCATTTT. Translation: CASSQDRRVGPQHF.

V and J are TRBV6-1 and TRBJ1-1; 8 positions match TRBD1. This CDR3 is built from 15 residues. Per germline, CDR1 MNHNS and CDR2 SASEGT. J lost 1 base, V lost 8 bases, and 9 bases had no gene match. CDR3 protein: CASHNQGAGNTEAFF. CDR3 DNA: TGTGCCAGCCATAACCAGGGGGCTGGGAACACTGAAGCTTTCTTT.

The J gene is TRBJ2-1, the V gene TRBV12-2; the tabulated D call, TRBD2, remains unverified against the DNA. TRBV12-2 is labeled a pseudogene. CDR3 length equals 15 residues. The CDR3, as DNA: TGTGCAAGTCGCTTAGCGCGCTGCCTTTACAATGAGCAGTTCTTC. Amino acid sequence: CASRLARCLYNEQFF.

CDR3 amino acids: CASSPGPHSIAFF. CDR3 DNA sequence: TGTGCCAGCAGCCCAGGCCCTCACTCGATAGCTTTCTTT. This chain uses TRBV11-2 with TRBJ1-1; D is ambiguous. The CDR3 has 13 amino acids. Germline CDR1 reads SGHAT; CDR2 reads FQNNGV. The germline V and J ends were trimmed by 5 bases and 10 bases, with 17 bases remaining between them.

V and J are TRBV7-2 and TRBJ1-1; no reliable D call. The CDR3 covers 13 residues. Germline V gene data show CDR1 as SGHTA and CDR2 as FQGNSA. With 3 bases removed from V and 1 base from J, the gap between germline ends came to 6 bases. CDR3 protein: CASSFGANTEAFF. The CDR3, as DNA: TGTGCCAGCAGCTTTGGAGCGAACACTGAAGCTTTCTTT.

The DNA of the CDR3 is TGTGCCAGCACCCCCCGGGACAGGGGACTTCCGACCCACACAGATACGCAGTATTTT. It yields the protein CASTPRDRGLPTHTDTQYF. The chain combines TRBV28 with TRBJ2-3; 10 bases map to TRBD1. CDR1 MDHEN and CDR2 SYDVKM come from the germline V gene. V was pared by 7 bases and J by 2 bases, with 18 bases of the junction left unmatched. This CDR3 has 19 amino acids.

This clone was detected a few times. CDR3 DNA sequence: TGTGCCAGCAGCCTCGGACAGGGGACGAACTATGGCTACACCTTC. It translates to CASSLGQGTNYGYTF. The V and J genes are TRBV7-9 and TRBJ1-2; TRBD1 agrees at 9 bases. Germline V gene sequence: CDR1 SEHNR, CDR2 FQNEAQ (reference sequence). CDR3 size: 15 residues. V lost 5 bases and J lost 2; bases outside the gene matches: 6.

The CDR3 here is CASSVSYEQYF. The CDR3 DNA follows: TGTGCCAGCAGTGTTTCCTACGAGCAGTACTTC. The chain employs TRBV2 and TRBJ2-7; D unclear. The germline gives CDR1 SNHLY, CDR2 FYNNEI. V dropped 4 bases and J dropped 1 base, with 2 bases sitting between them. The CDR3 length is 11 residues.

The chain has TRBV27 and TRBJ2-3, with 7 bases fitting TRBD1. This CDR3 is 14 amino acids long. V was clipped by 4 bases and J by 8 bases; unmatched bases: 9. Germline V gene lookup returns CDR1 MNHEY and CDR2 SMNVEV (reference sequence). CDR3 protein: CASSSDRVGATQYF. The CDR3 coding sequence is TGTGCCAGCAGTTCCGACAGGGTGGGAGCTACGCAGTATTTT.

This chain links TRBV18 with TRBJ1-1; the match to TRBD1 covers 7 bases. Germline V gene data show CDR1 as KGHSH and CDR2 as LQKENI. The CDR3 spans 15 residues. With 3 bases clipped from V and 1 base from J, the junction kept 5 bases outside the gene matches. DNA for the CDR3: TGTGCCAGCTCACCGCAGGGGGACGCGAACACTGAAGCTTTCTTT. It is translated as CASSPQGDANTEAFF.

For the CDR3, the DNA is TGTGCCACCAGCAGGGGGTTCAGATCCATGAACACTGAAGCTTTCTTT. Translating it yields CATSRGFRSMNTEAFF. The chain links TRBV15 to TRBJ1-1, with D uncertain. This CDR3 comprises 16 residues. Per the germline V gene, CDR1 is LNHNV and CDR2 is YYDKDF (reference sequence). Trimming removed 3 bases at V and 0 bases at J, with 14 bases between.

The V gene is TRBV6-1, the J gene TRBJ2-7; 9 nucleotides align to TRBD2. This CDR3 is 14 amino acids long. Germline lookup yields CDR1 MNHNS and CDR2 SASEGT. V lost 7 bases, J lost 6 bases, and 10 bases stayed unmatched. The CDR3, as DNA: TGTGCCAGCAAGCCCTGGACTAGCGAGGTCGAGCAGTACTTC. Protein sequence: CASKPWTSEVEQYF.

V is TRBV4-2 and J is TRBJ2-7, with D maybe TRBD2 (5 bases). The CDR3 loop spans 16 amino acids. Between the trimmed V and J ends, which lost 0 bases and 3 bases, there was a span of 15 bases. The germline CDR1 and CDR2 sequences are LGHNA and YNFKEQ. The chain's CDR3 is CASSQDLSDYFYEQYF. The CDR3 DNA sequence: TGTGCCAGCAGCCAAGATCTAAGTGACTACTTCTACGAGCAGTACTTC.

The rearrangement uses TRBV5-1 and TRBJ2-1; D is possibly TRBD2 (6 bases). The length of the CDR3 is 15 residues. V lost 0 bases, J lost 6 bases, and 13 bases lay in between. Germline V CDR1 and CDR2: SGHRS, YFSETQ. The CDR3 loop reads CASSLVSGTSNEQFF. The CDR3, as DNA: TGCGCCAGCAGCTTGGTTAGCGGAACCTCCAATGAGCAGTTCTTC.

The J gene is TRBJ2-2, the V gene TRBV10-1; no clear D. The CDR3 totals 13 residues. Trimming took off 5 bases at V and 3 bases at J, with 7 bases between the two ends. Germline values: CDR1 WNHNN, CDR2 SYGVQD (reference sequence). Here the CDR3 reads CASSFTDTGELFF. Here the CDR3 DNA reads TGCGCCAGCAGTTTTACGGACACCGGGGAGCTGTTTTTT.

The rearrangement joins TRBV7-2 to TRBJ1-1; TRBD1 might be the D (5 bases). Germline V lookup: CDR1 SGHTA, CDR2 FQGNSA. The length of the CDR3 is 16 residues. Trimming cost V 4 bases and J 4 bases, with 19 bases left between them. CDR3 nucleotide sequence: TGTGCCAGCAGCTCCATTCCGCTGGGGAGGGGCACTGAAGCTTTCTTT. Its protein product is CASSSIPLGRGTEAFF.

This clone occurred once. The rearrangement joins TRBV28 to TRBJ1-2; D call uncertain. This CDR3 spans 12 amino acids. V was trimmed by 5 bases and J by 3 bases, leaving 7 bases between them. CDR1 is MDHEN and CDR2 is SYDVKM in the germline V gene. CDR3 bases: TGTGCCAGCAGTCCACTTGACTATGGCTACACCTTC. Its protein is CASSPLDYGYTF.

The CDR3 DNA sequence: TGTGCCAGCAGGATACAGGGGGCGCGTGGCTACACCTTC. It translates to CASRIQGARGYTF. The chain recombines TRBV28 with TRBJ1-2; the match to TRBD1 covers 9 bases. CDR3 size: 13 residues. Germline CDR1 reads MDHEN; CDR2 reads SYDVKM. V shed 6 bases, J shed 7 bases, and the junction held 6 bases outside the gene matches.

This clone came up once. The rearrangement links TRBV15 to TRBJ2-3; TRBD2 matches at 12 bases. The length of the CDR3 is 21 residues. Trimming at V came to 6 bases and at J to 0 bases, leaving 19 bases not matched to a gene. Per the germline V gene, CDR1 is LNHNV and CDR2 is YYDKDF (reference sequence). This CDR3 reads CATRRTLGLAGTRGSTDTQYF. In DNA, the CDR3 is TGTGCCACCAGACGAACCCTTGGACTAGCGGGAACCCGCGGCAGCACAGATACGCAGTATTTT.

V is TRBV10-1 and J is TRBJ2-1, with 7 bases fitting TRBD1. V gave up 1 base and J gave up 7 bases; unmatched junction bases: 7. The CDR3 extends over 15 amino acids. Germline V gene data show CDR1 as WNHNN and CDR2 as SYGVQD (reference sequence). CDR3 amino acids: CASSEYRGEKNEQFF. The CDR3 bases are TGCGCCAGCAGTGAGTACAGGGGTGAAAAGAATGAGCAGTTCTTC.

J is TRBJ1-4 and V is TRBV14; TRBD1 is a possible D gene (5 bases). CDR3 length: 14 residues. Germline loops: CDR1 SGHDN, CDR2 FVKESK. V lost 7 bases to trimming and J lost 7 bases, with 16 bases between them. In DNA, the CDR3 is TGTGCCAGCAACCAGGGATGGGGCAGTGAAAAACTGTTTTTT. Its protein is CASNQGWGSEKLFF.

J is TRBJ2-5 and V is TRBV7-9; the match to TRBD2 covers 8 bases. The germline V gene has CDR1 SEHNR and CDR2 FQNEAQ (reference sequence). The CDR3 length is 14 residues. V lost 5 bases to trimming and J lost 5 bases; unmatched junction nucleotides: 7. CDR3 in DNA: TGTGCCAGCAGCGCGCTCACTAGCGGCGAGACCCAGTACTTC. The encoded protein is CASSALTSGETQYF.